Shown below are 11 T cell receptor beta chains from a single sample sequenced in a study of CD8 T cells in ankylosing spondylitis. The study, taken as a whole, reports: Seven to nine highly homologous variants formed a TCR beta motif that appeared characteristic of ankylosing spondylitis blood.

The antigens of these receptors remain unknown. One entry per CDR3 protein, called by TCRdb with MiXCR from the 5' RACE reads. The sample yields 350,000 to 550,000 distinct CDR3 sequences, roughly 27% seen once. The sample taken for sequencing was blood, either unsorted or a sorted T cell fraction (not recorded which). Every receptor here comes from a male donor with ankylosing spondylitis.

The sample holds a few counts of this clonotype. The chain carries TRBV3-1 and TRBJ2-7, with 7 positions matching TRBD1. This CDR3 comprises 14 residues. Germline V CDR1 and CDR2: LGHDT, YNNKEL (reference sequence). V lost 4 bases to trimming and J lost 1 base; unmatched junction nucleotides: 4. DNA of the CDR3: TGTGCCAGCAGCCGCCCGGACAGGTCCTACGAGCAGTACTTC. Amino acid sequence: CASSRPDRSYEQYF.

This sequence joins TRBV6-2 or TRBV6-3 and TRBJ2-1; D is unresolved. Germline CDR1 reads MNHEY; CDR2 reads SVGEGT. V lost 0 bases and J 8 bases, leaving 2 bases between the germline ends. The CDR3 consists of 11 residues. The CDR3 protein is CASSYSDEQFF. The CDR3 DNA reads TGTGCCAGCAGTTACTCCGATGAGCAGTTCTTC.

This clonotype was recorded a few times. V usage is TRBV7-2 and J usage is TRBJ2-3, with TRBD2 as a possible D gene (6 bases). Per the germline V gene, CDR1 is SGHTA and CDR2 is FQGNSA. Trimming cost V 6 bases and J 6 bases, with 22 bases left between them. The CDR3 is 16 amino acids. CDR3 region: CASSWRAYGDYDTQYF. The CDR3 DNA reads as TGTGCCAGCAGTTGGAGGGCCTACGGGGATTACGATACGCAGTATTTT.

This clonotype was counted only a few times. The V gene is TRBV7-9, the J gene TRBJ1-2; D is unclear. This CDR3 contains 13 residues. V lost 4 bases to trimming and J lost 1 base, with 7 bases between them. Germline V gene sequence: CDR1 SEHNR, CDR2 FQNEAQ (reference sequence). CDR3 nucleotide sequence: TGTGCCAGCAGCTCGGACGGTAACTATGGCTACACCTTC. This encodes CASSSDGNYGYTF.

This clonotype was observed many times. The J gene is TRBJ2-3, the V gene TRBV28; 8 nucleotides align to TRBD1. V shed 4 bases, J shed 4 bases, and the junction held 4 bases outside the gene matches. The CDR3 consists of 14 residues. Germline assignment: CDR1 MDHEN and CDR2 SYDVKM. This CDR3 is CASSYGQGPDTQYF. As DNA, the CDR3 is TGTGCCAGCAGTTACGGACAGGGCCCAGATACGCAGTATTTT.

The chain uses TRBV5-1 and TRBJ2-1; TRBD2 aligns across 14 bases. CDR1 SGHRS and CDR2 YFSETQ come from the germline V gene. V was pared by 7 bases and J by 6 bases, with 12 bases of the junction left unmatched. The CDR3 is 17 amino acids. The CDR3 nucleotides read TGCGCCAGCCGAGGGACTAGCGGGAGCACGGCGCTCAATGAGCAGTTCTTC. Protein sequence: CASRGTSGSTALNEQFF.

This clonotype showed up just a few times. This sequence joins TRBV18 and TRBJ2-1, with D uncertain. Germline CDR1 KGHSH, CDR2 LQKENI. There are 13 residues in the CDR3. V gave up 6 bases and J gave up 10 bases, with 16 bases separating them. The CDR3 bases are TGTGCCAGCTCTCAAGATCTCCGGTCGGAGCAGTTCTTC. Translating gives CASSQDLRSEQFF.

This clonotype was observed once. The rearrangement joins TRBV7-9 to TRBJ2-7; 7 bases align to TRBD1. Germline V lookup: CDR1 SEHNR, CDR2 FQNEAQ (reference sequence). The V and J ends lost 5 bases and 0 bases, in that order; junction bases with no gene match: 7. This CDR3 spans 15 amino acids. For the CDR3, the DNA is TGTGCCAGCAGCATCGGACAGGTCAGCTCCTACGAGCAGTACGTC. Residues: CASSIGQVSSYEQYV.

This clonotype was picked up a small number of times. The chain combines TRBV5-1 with TRBJ2-1; D is uncertain. The germline CDR1 and CDR2 sequences are SGHRS and YFSETQ. The V end was cut by 4 bases, the J end by 8 bases, with 22 bases between. The CDR3 totals 16 residues. In DNA, the CDR3 is TGCGCCAGCAGCGAAAATATAGACCCTACTGTCCATGAGCAGTTCTTC. Residues: CASSENIDPTVHEQFF.

The chain uses TRBV20-1 and TRBJ2-3; TRBD2 matches 8 bases. The germline gives CDR1 DFQATT, CDR2 SNEGSKA (reference sequence). The CDR3 totals 16 residues. The J segment lost 5 bases and the V segment lost 0 bases, leaving 10 bases of the junction unmatched. The CDR3 nucleotides read TGCAGTGCTAGAGATATGGAAGCGGGAGATATAGATACGCAGTATTTT. Translation: CSARDMEAGDIDTQYF.

The gene calls are TRBV12-3 or TRBV12-4 and TRBJ2-3; D is ambiguous. V was shortened by 8 bases and J by 6 bases, with 12 bases between the two germline ends. The CDR3 totals 12 residues. CDR3 residues: CASRASRDTQYF. The DNA of the CDR3 is TGTGCCAGCCGTGCTAGTAGGGATACGCAGTATTTT.